This TCR beta chain came from a study of PD-L1 blockade in urothelial cancer. Study overall: Blood was evaluated 3 weeks (second dose) and 6 weeks after therapy began.

Clones were read by immunoSEQ multiplex PCR, and TCRdb kept only the in-frame ones, dropping some. The repertoire has fewer than 50,000 clones, 90% of them found once; the top ten carry about 9%. J was trimmed by 0 bases and V by 1 base; bases with no gene match: 9. The germline CDR1 and CDR2 sequences are PRHDT and FYEKMQ (reference sequence). CDR3 size: 17 residues. This clone came up a few times. The V and J genes are TRBV13 and TRBJ2-7; 7 nucleotides line up with TRBD2. The sequence came from a man aged 65-85 years with urothelial cancer. Sequences were derived from PBMCs, sampled around atezolizumab (anti-PD-L1) treatment. The DNA of the CDR3 is TGTGCCAGCAGCTTAGACCGAACTAGCGAGCCCTCCTACGAGCAGTACTTC. Its translation: CASSLDRTSEPSYEQYF.